This passage covers 10 T cell receptor beta chains from one sample sequenced in a study of blood T cell repertoires in COVID-19. Repertoires were generated with immunoSEQ multiplex PCR, while TCRdb's copy carries only in-frame clones and drops some. The sample yields about 120,000 clones, roughly 80% seen once. Source material: peripheral blood. These receptors were taken from a woman in her forties with acute or convalescent COVID-19.

This chain uses TRBV4-2 with TRBJ2-2; unclear D gene. Germline CDR1 LGHNA, CDR2 YNFKEQ. V lost 0 bases and J lost 8, with 7 bases in between. This CDR3 region has 13 residues. Here the CDR3 DNA reads TGTGCCAGCAGCCAAGATTTCCAGGGGGAGCTGTTTTTT. This sequence encodes CASSQDFQGELFF.

The V and J genes are TRBV7-6 and TRBJ2-1; perhaps TRBD1 as D (6 bases). V was trimmed by 3 bases and J by 9 bases, leaving 18 bases between them. CDR1 SGHVS and CDR2 FNYEAQ come from the germline V gene. CDR3 length: 15 residues. The CDR3, as DNA: TGTGCCAGCAGCTTTAGGTTTCAGGGGACGGGTGAGCAGTTCTTC. Amino acids: CASSFRFQGTGEQFF.

This chain connects TRBV12-3 or TRBV12-4 to TRBJ2-1, with D perhaps TRBD1 (5 bases). Trimming took 8 bases from V and 6 from J, leaving 14 bases between them. This CDR3 region has 13 residues. For the CDR3, the DNA is TGTGCCAGCCGCCCATCAGGGTTCAATGAGCAGTTCTTC. Its translation is CASRPSGFNEQFF.

The chain uses TRBV6-1 and TRBJ1-5; D is possibly TRBD1 (5 bases). The CDR3 sequence is 14 residues long. V shed 3 bases and J shed 4 bases, with 10 bases lying between them. Germline V gives CDR1 MNHNS, CDR2 SASEGT. CDR3 in amino acids: CASSDRGGNQPQHF. As DNA, the CDR3 is TGTGCCAGCAGTGATCGGGGGGGTAATCAGCCCCAGCATTTT.

J is TRBJ1-5 and V is TRBV5-1; a weak D match, TRBD1 (5 bases). V was trimmed by 4 bases and J by 5 bases, leaving 19 bases between them. CDR1 and CDR2 (germline): SGHRS, YFSETQ. CDR3 length: 16 amino acids. CDR3 nucleotide sequence: TGCGCCAGCAGCGCCTCCAGCGGGGGGAGAGATCAGCCCCAGCATTTT. Translated: CASSASSGGRDQPQHF.

The chain is built from TRBV11-3 and TRBJ2-1, with D possibly matching TRBD2 (7 bases). The germline V gene encodes CDR1 SGHNT and CDR2 YENEEA. The CDR3 is made up of 13 amino acids. V was pared by 7 bases and J by 7 bases, with 14 bases between. CDR3 protein: CASKGGTLNEQFF. The CDR3 coding sequence is TGTGCCAGCAAGGGGGGGACCCTAAATGAGCAGTTCTTC.

The chain has TRBV15 and TRBJ2-3, with a tentative D call TRBD2 (6 bases). Germline V gene sequence: CDR1 LNHNV, CDR2 YYDKDF (reference sequence). The V end lost 1 base, the J end lost 5 bases, and 13 bases lay between the germline ends. The CDR3 contains 15 residues. This CDR3 reads CATSRGGGEIDTQYF. The CDR3 nucleotides read TGTGCCACCAGCAGAGGCGGCGGGGAAATAGATACGCAGTATTTT. Full variable domain (missing parts from reference TRBV15 and TRBJ2-3): DAMVIQNPRYQVTQFGKPVTLSCSQTLNHNVMYWYQQKSSQAPKLLFHYYDKDFNNEADTPDNFQSRRPNTSFCFLDIRSPGLGDTAMYLCATSRGGGEIDTQYFGPGTRLTVL.

The chain carries TRBV15 and TRBJ1-5, with D possibly matching TRBD1 (5 bases). V shed 1 base and J shed 3 bases, with 7 bases lying between them. CDR1 LNHNV and CDR2 YYDKDF come from the germline V gene (reference sequence). The CDR3 has 14 amino acids. CDR3 loop: CATSRGQFNQPQHF. The CDR3 nucleotides are TGTGCCACCAGCAGAGGACAGTTCAATCAGCCCCAGCATTTT.

The chain has TRBV27 and TRBJ2-7, with 7 bases aligning to TRBD1. CDR1 is MNHEY, CDR2 SMNVEV, per germline (reference sequence). The CDR3 runs 14 residues. V was clipped by 5 bases and J by 3 bases; unmatched bases: 7. CDR3 sequence (DNA): TGTGCCAGCAGTCCGGGGACAGTCATCTACGAGCAGTACTTC. Residues: CASSPGTVIYEQYF.

V and J are TRBV29-1 and TRBJ1-1; tentative D call: TRBD1 (6 bases). Deletions cut 6 bases from V and 2 bases from J, with 13 bases between. Germline V CDR1 and CDR2: SQVTM, ANQGSEA. This CDR3 region has 13 residues. The CDR3 coding sequence is TGCAGCGTAAAGACAGGAACAAACACTGAAGCTTTCTTT. Translated, it gives CSVKTGTNTEAFF.